This T cell receptor beta chain is drawn from a study of tumor and adjacent non-tumor tissue in lung cancer (dated by TCRdb to between 2018 and 2020). About the study as a whole: The cohort included more than 9 adenocarcinoma, a couple of squamous cell carcinoma and 1 small cell lung cancer patients. Among the roughly 15 patients, ages ranged from about 31 to 85 years, about 10 were men and 5 were women, and disease was TNM stage I to III. A total of some 130,000,000 productive TCRbeta reads were generated by sequencing, corresponding to an average of roughly 4.1 million reads per sample. Bulk TCRbeta repertoires were compared between lung tumor tissue and matched distant non-tumor lung tissue obtained from 15 lung cancer patients. About 30 paired specimens, one tumor and one normal lung sample per patient, were profiled by TCRbeta CDR3 sequencing.

The CDR3 starts with the cysteine, ends with the phenylalanine, and has 15 residues. The kept DNA is CDR3 alone, 45 bases in frame from the first base. V lost 0 bases and J lost 6 bases; the stretch between them is 14 bases long. The germline V gene sets CDR1 to MGHRA and CDR2 to YSYEKL. Library prep was done by multiplex PCR. The sequencing machine was an Illumina HiSeq 2500. TCRbeta libraries were built by three rounds of nested PCR using primers (Table S4), following protocols modified from ARM-PCR. Before sequencing, PCR products of 200-500 bp were cut from the gel and purified using the QIAquick gel extraction kit. From the authors' description of their analysis: Trimmomatic was used to clean the reads, FLASH was used to merge the reads into complete CDR3 sequences, and MiTCR was used to assign the reads to V(D)J germline segments. Clonal diversity was computed as the inverse Simpson's index with VDJtools. Productive reads were defined as in-frame sequences without a premature stop codon. TCRdb trimmed the raw reads at Q25, called clones with MiXCR and kept productive beta chains. CDR3 protein duplicates are merged, each entry listing the most common genes and DNA. For this entry, the V and J calls and clone size follow TCRdb and not the study's own pipeline. The sample table lists fewer than 120,000 distinct CDR3 sequences, over 75% of them with a count of one. The ten largest clones represent 20% to 25% of the sample.

Points the paper makes about the study in general: The methods do not name the sequencing platform or mention unique molecular identifiers. Significantly higher TCR diversity was found in younger patients, and higher tumor TCR diversity was associated with shorter overall and disease-free survival. In normal lung, the top 100 clones accounted for a significantly larger cumulative share of the repertoire than in tumor tissue. Significantly higher TCR diversity (inverse Simpson) was observed in tumor tissue than in normal lung tissue (approximately 430 vs 150, P = 0.0075, Mann-Whitney U test). Peripheral blood was not sequenced, so blood TCRbeta repertoires were not examined in the lung cancer patients of the study. Only roughly 14 patients were included in the cohort, and the need for larger samples and more detailed clinical data was noted by the authors.

RNA was isolated from bulk, unsorted tissue, and RNA quality was assessed with a NanoDrop ND-1000 and an Agilent 2100. All donors had newly diagnosed lung cancer, had not received prior chemotherapy, and were admitted for thoracic surgery in China between August and November 2014. Anyone who had undergone radiotherapy or chemotherapy before, or who had another cancer at the same time, was left out of the study. Surgical tissue pieces of about 1-2.3 cm3 were preserved in RNAlater solution and were kept at -80 degrees C until use. This clonotype has at least ten counts. Its cognate antigen has yet to be identified. No much larger clone exists at a distance of one base, and base qualities are not known.

The V and J segments used are TRBV4-1 and TRBJ1-2; the D gene cannot be named for sure. The sequencing sample was made of lung tumor tissue. The receptor was isolated from a man between 65 and 80 years old with non-small cell lung cancer. The CDR3 region reads CASSQDVQSFDGYTF. The DNA is TGCGCCAGCAGCCAAGATGTGCAGTCTTTTGATGGCTACACCTTC.